These 22 T cell receptor beta chains originate from one sample sequenced in a study of cytomegalovirus exposure and HLA in healthy donors. PCR primers comprised 60 Vbeta and 13 Jbeta primers. Generated by immunoSEQ multiplex PCR, the TCRdb table keeps only in-frame clones and is missing some. Of under 150,000 clones listed, around 79% are singletons. The material sequenced was PBMCs. All receptors derive from a woman aged 25 to 39 in good health and CMV-seropositive.

This clone was recorded once. This chain links TRBV4-1 with TRBJ1-6, with TRBD1 identical over 7 bases. Germline CDR1 and CDR2: MGHRA and YSYEKL. The CDR3 consists of 15 residues. Trimming at V came to 3 bases and at J to 4 bases, leaving 3 bases not matched to a gene. The CDR3 DNA is TGCGCCAGCAGCCAGGGGGACAGATATAATTCACCCCTCCACTTT. Translated: CASSQGDRYNSPLHF.

The genes are TRBV6-1 and TRBJ1-1; D perhaps matches TRBD1 (6 bases). The V end was cut by 6 bases, the J end by 1 base, with 15 bases between. Germline V lookup: CDR1 MNHNS, CDR2 SASEGT. The CDR3 totals 15 residues. CDR3: CASSPGGLGNTEAFF. The CDR3 DNA is TGTGCCAGCAGCCCCGGGGGGCTGGGGAACACTGAAGCTTTCTTT.

This clone came up a few times. The J gene is TRBJ2-3, the V gene TRBV7-9, with a tentative D call TRBD2 (6 bases). CDR3 length equals 14 residues. CDR1 SEHNR and CDR2 FQNEAQ come from the germline V gene (reference sequence). The V gene lost 6 bases and the J gene lost 5 bases, with 15 bases spanning the gap. The CDR3 reads CASRGGRGRDTQYF. In nucleotides, the CDR3 is TGTGCCAGCAGGGGCGGGCGGGGAAGAGATACGCAGTATTTT.

The chain carries TRBV11-2 and TRBJ1-6; D possibly corresponds to TRBD1 (5 bases). Trimming shortened V by 3 bases and J by 9 bases, and 12 bases separated the two germline ends. This CDR3 is built from 14 residues. Per the germline V gene, CDR1 is SGHAT and CDR2 is FQNNGV. The DNA for the CDR3 is TGTGCCAGCAGCTTCGCAGGGCCTAGTTCACCCCTCCACTTT. The encoded protein is CASSFAGPSSPLHF.

This clone appeared a few times. The chain joins TRBV7-2 to TRBJ1-4; 7 positions agree with TRBD1. Germline CDR1 SGHTA, CDR2 FQGNSA. CDR3 length equals 12 residues. The V gene end was trimmed by 4 bases and the J gene end by 13 bases; junction bases not matched to a gene: 6. The DNA for the CDR3 is TGTGCCAGCAGCTCCAACAGGGGAATACTGTTTTTT. It encodes CASSSNRGILFF. The complete variable domain, with remaining parts taken from reference TRBV7-2 and TRBJ1-4, reads GAGVSQSPSNKVTEKGKDVELRCDPISGHTALYWYRQSLGQGLEFLIYFQGNSAPDKSGLPSDRFSAERTGGSVSTLTIQRTQQEDSAVYLCASSSNRGILFFGSGTQLSVL.

The CDR3 DNA reads as TGTGCCAGCAGCCAAGATTTGAGAACTACCGGGGAGCTGTTTTTT. This translates into CASSQDLRTTGELFF. The V call is TRBV4-2, the J call TRBJ2-2, with unresolved D. This CDR3 comprises 15 residues. V shed 0 bases and J shed 5 bases, with 10 bases lying between them. Germline values: CDR1 LGHNA, CDR2 YNFKEQ.

This clone was seen more than once but under ten times. The chain joins TRBV9 to TRBJ2-2; TRBD2 agrees at 7 bases. This CDR3 comprises 17 residues. Germline V gene sequence: CDR1 SGDLS, CDR2 YYNGEE. Trimming at V came to 0 bases and at J to 7 bases, leaving 12 bases not matched to a gene. CDR3 nucleotide sequence: TGTGCCAGCAGCGTAGGTTGGCGGGGGAGGTCCGGCGGGGAGCTGTTTTTT. This translates into CASSVGWRGRSGGELFF. Based on the CDR3 plus reference TRBV9 and TRBJ2-2, the full variable domain is DSGVTQTPKHLITATGQRVTLRCSPRSGDLSVYWYQQSLDQGLQFLIQYYNGEERAKGNILERFSAQQFPDLHSELNLSSLELGDSALYFCASSVGWRGRSGGELFFGEGSRLTVL.

This clone was seen a few times. The chain carries TRBV9 and TRBJ2-1, with 7 nucleotides matching TRBD2. Unmatched junction bases numbered 19, after V lost 4 bases and J lost 0 bases. CDR3 length: 20 residues. Germline CDR1 is SGDLS and CDR2 is YYNGEE. CDR3: CASSPAASLAVLNSYNEQFF. The CDR3 coding sequence is TGTGCCAGCAGCCCGGCGGCCAGTCTAGCGGTTCTGAACTCCTACAATGAGCAGTTCTTC.

The rearrangement joins TRBV4-3 to TRBJ2-1; 11 bases are shared with TRBD2. The V gene's germline CDR1 is LGHNA and CDR2 YSLEER. Losses at the gene ends were 4 bases for V and 4 bases for J; bases not matched to a gene: 3. The CDR3 sequence is 15 residues long. In DNA, the CDR3 is TGCGCCAGCAGCCGGGGACTAGCGGTGTACAATGAGCAGTTCTTC. This gives the protein CASSRGLAVYNEQFF.

This chain joins TRBV5-6 and TRBJ2-3, with D tentatively TRBD1 (6 bases). CDR3 length: 13 amino acids. V lost 5 bases to trimming and J lost 4 bases, with 11 bases between them. Germline CDR1 and CDR2: SGHDT and YYEEEE. The CDR3 is CASSPQGADTQYF. DNA of the CDR3: TGTGCCAGCAGTCCACAGGGTGCAGATACGCAGTATTTT.

The chain uses TRBV6-5 and TRBJ2-1, with 8 bases matching TRBD1. The CDR3 covers 15 residues. Germline values: CDR1 MNHEY, CDR2 SVGAGI. The trim removed 5 bases at V and 4 bases at J, leaving 7 bases unmatched. The CDR3 DNA sequence: TGTGCCAGCAGTAACCGGGACAGGATTTACAATGAGCAGTTCTTC. This gives the protein CASSNRDRIYNEQFF.

This rearrangement joins TRBV30 to TRBJ2-3; D unclear. Germline lookup yields CDR1 GTSNPN and CDR2 SVGIG (reference sequence). Between the trimmed V and J ends, which lost 2 bases and 1 base, there was a span of 4 bases. This CDR3 is built from 12 residues. The chain's CDR3 is CAWSPGTDTQYF. The DNA for the CDR3 is TGTGCCTGGAGTCCGGGCACAGATACGCAGTATTTT.

Only a few counts were recorded for this clone. For the CDR3, the DNA is TGTGCCAGCAGAGCGGGACAGGGGGGGATAGGCTACACCTTC. Amino acids: CASRAGQGGIGYTF. This rearrangement joins TRBV6-5 to TRBJ1-2; 11 nucleotides agree with TRBD1. This CDR3 region has 14 residues. Per the germline V gene, CDR1 is MNHEY and CDR2 is SVGAGI. V was clipped by 6 bases and J by 8 bases; unmatched bases: 8.

The rearrangement joins TRBV4-3 to TRBJ2-5, with D possibly being TRBD2 (5 bases). V lost 2 bases, J lost 1 base, and 11 bases lay in between. Germline V gene data show CDR1 as LGHNA and CDR2 as YSLEER. The CDR3 spans 15 residues. The DNA of the CDR3 is TGCGCCAGCAGCCAATTAAGAGGGCTCCAAGAGACCCAGTACTTC. Translated, it gives CASSQLRGLQETQYF.

The chain combines TRBV13 with TRBJ2-5, with 14 bases fitting TRBD2. Germline loops: CDR1 PRHDT, CDR2 FYEKMQ (reference sequence). The CDR3 totals 17 residues. The J segment lost 4 bases and the V segment lost 4 bases, leaving 8 bases of the junction unmatched. CDR3 residues: CASSSRLAGGPAETQYF. In DNA form, the CDR3 reads TGTGCCAGCAGCTCGAGACTAGCGGGGGGGCCTGCAGAGACCCAGTACTTC.

V usage is TRBV6-1 and J usage is TRBJ2-6, with 8 bases identical to TRBD1. CDR3 length equals 18 residues. In germline, CDR1 is MNHNS, CDR2 SASEGT. V gave up 2 bases and J gave up 4 bases; unmatched junction bases: 10. CDR3 nucleotide sequence: TGTGCCAGCAGTGAAAAGACAGGGGCTCCTCGGGGGGCCAACGTCCTGACTTTC. Translated, it gives CASSEKTGAPRGANVLTF.

This chain connects TRBV4-2 to TRBJ2-5; 9 bases align to TRBD2. The length of the CDR3 is 16 residues. Germline CDR1 and CDR2: LGHNA and YNFKEQ. The V and J ends lost 3 bases and 5 bases, in that order; junction bases with no gene match: 10. Here the CDR3 DNA reads TGTGCCAGCAGCCAGGGGGGCGGGGGGGCCTCGGAGACCCAGTACTTC. Protein product: CASSQGGGGASETQYF.

The chain uses TRBV6-5 and TRBJ1-6; 7 bases are a match to TRBD1. The junction had 4 bases not matched to a gene; V was cut back by 8 bases and J by 6 bases. Germline values: CDR1 MNHEY, CDR2 SVGAGI. The CDR3 contains 13 residues. This CDR3 reads CASGGTANSPLHF. The CDR3 nucleotides are TGTGCCAGCGGCGGGACAGCTAATTCACCCCTCCACTTT.

This clone was seen a single time. The chain has TRBV5-6 and TRBJ2-5; D is unresolved. The CDR3 is made up of 12 amino acids. Trimming stripped 4 bases from V and 2 bases from J, with 6 bases between. CDR1 and CDR2 (germline): SGHDT, YYEEEE. CDR3 in DNA: TGTGCCAGCAGCACAAATCAAGAGACCCAGTACTTC. It yields the protein CASSTNQETQYF.

In this sample, this clone turned up a few times. This rearrangement joins TRBV6-6 to TRBJ2-7, with 10 bases fitting TRBD1. J was trimmed by 2 bases and V by 7 bases; bases with no gene match: 8. This CDR3 has 15 residues. Per germline, CDR1 MNHNY and CDR2 SVGAGI (reference sequence). The CDR3 DNA follows: TGTGCCAGCACTTCACGACAGGGGGCTGCCTACGAGCAGTACTTC. Its protein product is CASTSRQGAAYEQYF.

In DNA, the CDR3 is TGCGCCAGCAGCTTTTGGGACACATCCAATGAGCAGTTCTTC. Its protein product is CASSFWDTSNEQFF. The chain has TRBV5-1 and TRBJ2-1; perhaps TRBD1 as D (6 bases). Between the trimmed V and J ends, which lost 2 bases and 6 bases, there was a span of 12 bases. The CDR3 has 14 residues. In germline, CDR1 is SGHRS, CDR2 YFSETQ.

The rearrangement links TRBV5-4 to TRBJ2-1; no definite D call. Germline loops: CDR1 SGHNT, CDR2 YYREEE (reference sequence). The CDR3 totals 12 residues. V lost 0 bases, J lost 6 bases, and 4 bases lay in between. The DNA for the CDR3 is TGTGCCAGCAGCTTGGGAGGCAATGAGCAGTTCTTC. Its translation is CASSLGGNEQFF.